The 3 T cell receptor beta chains listed next were all sequenced from one sample in a study of human T cells and chemical hapten exposure. TCRdb called the RACE reads again in MiXCR, with one record for every CDR3 protein. Of 150,000 to 200,000 distinct CDR3 sequences in the sample, approximately 26% were seen once. Specified time point: patch test 3, about 24 weeks after DPC sensitization. Sample treatment: therapeutic diphenylcyclopropenone sensitization with weekly scalp DPC. This sample comprised whole blood, obtained in connection with sensitization to the hapten diphenylcyclopropenone (DPC). These receptors originate from a woman aged 40 to 50 with alopecia areata. Some clones in this sample may be carry-over from other donors' samples.

The rearrangement uses TRBV20-1 and TRBJ2-3; D may be TRBD1 or TRBD2 (5 bases each). CDR1 is DFQATT, CDR2 SNEGSKA, per germline (reference sequence). Trimming pared 7 bases from V and 4 bases from J, leaving 9 bases between. The CDR3 loop spans 11 amino acids. This CDR3 reads CSGGIADTQYF. The CDR3 DNA is TGCAGTGGGGGGATCGCAGATACGCAGTATTTT.

This clonotype has a handful of counts. The V and J genes are TRBV7-9 and TRBJ2-1; TRBD1 or TRBD2 may be the D gene (5 bases each). Germline V gene sequence: CDR1 SEHNR, CDR2 FQNEAQ (reference sequence). Trimming removed 5 bases at V and 0 bases at J, with 17 bases between. CDR3 length equals 17 residues. This CDR3 reads CASSPGTTISSYNEQFF. The CDR3 DNA is TGTGCCAGCAGCCCGGGGACCACTATTAGCTCCTACAATGAGCAGTTCTTC.

This sequence joins TRBV12-3 or TRBV12-4 and TRBJ1-5; possible D gene TRBD1, 6 bases. This CDR3 contains 14 residues. Trimming took 11 bases from V and 3 from J, leaving 17 bases between them. Here the CDR3 DNA reads TGTGCCGGGTTACAGGGAGGCGTCAATCAGCCCCAGCATTTT. It is translated as CAGLQGGVNQPQHF.